This T cell receptor (beta chain) derives from a study of blood T cell repertoires in COVID-19. As for the study in general: The United States, Italy and Spain provided the acute and convalescent COVID-19 samples.

Trimming took off 0 bases at V and 2 bases at J, with 10 bases between the two ends. Germline CDR1 MGHRA, CDR2 YSYEKL. The CDR3 consists of 15 residues. Source study methods: Counts of nucleated cells, estimated from reference gene primer amplification, were obtained. Profiled with immunoSEQ multiplex PCR; TCRdb holds only in-frame clones, not every one. V and J calls plus clone size are reproduced from that table; the DNA served to infer D and trimming. Of about 390,000 clones listed, around nine tenths are singletons. Everyone who took part was roughly 18 to 100 years old, and they came from about two dozen US areas.

Sequenced material: PBMCs or T cells enriched from blood (not recorded which). J is TRBJ1-2 and V is TRBV4-1, with D possibly being TRBD1 (6 bases). This clonotype was obtained from a woman between 45 and 60 years old who had recovered from COVID-19. CDR3 region: CASSQESTGNYGYTF. The CDR3 nucleotides read TGCGCCAGCAGCCAAGAATCTACAGGGAACTATGGCTACACCTTC.